The entry below describes one T cell receptor beta chain. The antigen is undetermined. The protocol was immunoSEQ multiplex PCR, while the TCRdb copy is restricted to in-frame clones and leaves out a portion. The sample contains roughly 60,000 clones, 80% of which appear only once. The data originate from a study of T cells in tumors after PD-1 blockade. For the study at large: Daily vismodegib 150 mg continued in a subset of anti-PD-1-treated patients. Peripheral blood samples averaged roughly 40,000 unique clonotypes and around 120,000 templates.

Genomic DNA template from tumor biopsies or peripheral blood, about 600 ng to 6,004 ng input. Study conclusions and caveats: Peripheral recruitment is suggested, as some novel exhausted tumor clones were in pre-treatment blood.

Germline values: CDR1 LNHDA, CDR2 SQIVND (reference sequence). V was cut by 6 bases and J by 2 bases, with 10 bases left in between. CDR3 length equals 14 residues. The receptor comes from a human donor with basal cell carcinoma. The V and J genes are TRBV19 and TRBJ2-2; D perhaps matches TRBD1 (6 bases). The material sequenced was PBMCs, taken before anti-PD-1 treatment. In nucleotides, the CDR3 is TGTGCCAGTAGGAAACAGGGCAACACCGGGGAGCTGTTTTTT. Translated: CASRKQGNTGELFF.